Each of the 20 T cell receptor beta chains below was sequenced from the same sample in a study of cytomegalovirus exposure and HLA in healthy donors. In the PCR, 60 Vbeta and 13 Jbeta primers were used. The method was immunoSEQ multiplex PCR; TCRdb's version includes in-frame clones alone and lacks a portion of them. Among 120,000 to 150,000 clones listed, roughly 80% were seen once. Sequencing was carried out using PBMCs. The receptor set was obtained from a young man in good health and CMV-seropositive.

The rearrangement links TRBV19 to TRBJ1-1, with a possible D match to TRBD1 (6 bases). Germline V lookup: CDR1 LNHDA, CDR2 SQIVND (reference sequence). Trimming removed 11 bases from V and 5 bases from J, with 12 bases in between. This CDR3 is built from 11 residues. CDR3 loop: CAGIQGTEAFF. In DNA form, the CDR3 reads TGTGCCGGGATACAGGGAACTGAAGCTTTCTTT. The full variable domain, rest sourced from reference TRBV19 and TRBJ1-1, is DGGITQSPKYLFRKEGQNVTLSCEQNLNHDAMYWYRQDPGQGLRLIYYSQIVNDFQKGDIAEGYSVSREKKESFPLTVTSAQKNPTAFYLCAGIQGTEAFFGQGTRLTVV.

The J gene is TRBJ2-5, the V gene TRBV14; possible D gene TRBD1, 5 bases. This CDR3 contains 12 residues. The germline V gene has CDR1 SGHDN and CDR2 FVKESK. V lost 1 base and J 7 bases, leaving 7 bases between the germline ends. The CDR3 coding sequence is TGTGCCAGCAGCCAAGTCCAGGGGACCCAGTACTTC. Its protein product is CASSQVQGTQYF.

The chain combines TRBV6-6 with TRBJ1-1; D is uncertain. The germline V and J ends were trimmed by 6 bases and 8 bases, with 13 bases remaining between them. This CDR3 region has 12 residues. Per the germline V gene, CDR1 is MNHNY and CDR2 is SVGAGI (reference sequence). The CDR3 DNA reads TGTGCCAGCAGAGAGGGATTTGGGGAAGCTTTCTTT. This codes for CASREGFGEAFF.

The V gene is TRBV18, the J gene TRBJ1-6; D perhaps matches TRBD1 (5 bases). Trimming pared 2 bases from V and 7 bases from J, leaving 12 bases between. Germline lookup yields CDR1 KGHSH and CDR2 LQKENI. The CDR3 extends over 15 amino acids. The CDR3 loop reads CASSPKTEGNSPLHF. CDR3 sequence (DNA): TGTGCCAGCTCACCAAAGACGGAGGGGAATTCACCCCTCCACTTT.

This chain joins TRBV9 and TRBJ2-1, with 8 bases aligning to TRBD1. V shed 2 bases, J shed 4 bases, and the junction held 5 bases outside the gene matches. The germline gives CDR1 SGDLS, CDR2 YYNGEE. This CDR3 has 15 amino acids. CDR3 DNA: TGTGCCAGCAGCGTCCGGGACAGGAGATACAATGAGCAGTTCTTC. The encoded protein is CASSVRDRRYNEQFF.

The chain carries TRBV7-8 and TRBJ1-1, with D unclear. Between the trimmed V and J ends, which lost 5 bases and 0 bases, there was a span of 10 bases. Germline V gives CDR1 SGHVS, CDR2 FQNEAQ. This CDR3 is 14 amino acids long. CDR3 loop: CASSRTEMNTEAFF. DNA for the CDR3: TGTGCCAGCAGCAGAACGGAGATGAACACTGAAGCTTTCTTT.

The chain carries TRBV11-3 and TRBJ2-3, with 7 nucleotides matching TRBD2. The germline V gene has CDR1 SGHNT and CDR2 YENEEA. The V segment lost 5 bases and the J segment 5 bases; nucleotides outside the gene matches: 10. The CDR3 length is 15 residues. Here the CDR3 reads CASSPLGGSEDTQYF. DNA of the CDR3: TGTGCCAGCAGCCCCCTCGGGGGGAGTGAAGATACGCAGTATTTT. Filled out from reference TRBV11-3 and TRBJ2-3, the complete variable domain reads EAGVVQSPRYKIIEKKQPVAFWCNPISGHNTLYWYLQNLGQGPELLIRYENEEAVDDSQLPKDRFSAERLKGVDSTLKIQPAELGDSAVYLCASSPLGGSEDTQYFGPGTRLTVL.

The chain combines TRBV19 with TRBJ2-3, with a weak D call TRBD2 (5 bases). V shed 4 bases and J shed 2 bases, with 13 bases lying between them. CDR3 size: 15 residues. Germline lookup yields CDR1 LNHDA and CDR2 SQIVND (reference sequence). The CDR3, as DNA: TGTGCCAGTAGTACGGGGTTCATTGACACAGATACGCAGTATTTT. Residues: CASSTGFIDTDTQYF.

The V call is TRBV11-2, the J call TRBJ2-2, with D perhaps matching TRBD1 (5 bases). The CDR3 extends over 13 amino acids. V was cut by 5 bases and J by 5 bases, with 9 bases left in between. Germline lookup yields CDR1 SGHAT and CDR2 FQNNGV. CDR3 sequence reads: CASSPPGTGELFF. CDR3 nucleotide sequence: TGTGCCAGCAGCCCGCCAGGGACCGGGGAGCTGTTTTTT.

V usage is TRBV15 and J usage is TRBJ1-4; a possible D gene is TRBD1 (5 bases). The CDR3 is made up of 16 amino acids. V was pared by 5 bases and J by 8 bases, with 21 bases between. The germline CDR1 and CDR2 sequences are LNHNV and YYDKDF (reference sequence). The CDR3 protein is CATSWEEQGESEKLFF. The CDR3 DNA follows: TGTGCCACCAGCTGGGAGGAGCAGGGCGAGTCCGAAAAACTGTTTTTT.

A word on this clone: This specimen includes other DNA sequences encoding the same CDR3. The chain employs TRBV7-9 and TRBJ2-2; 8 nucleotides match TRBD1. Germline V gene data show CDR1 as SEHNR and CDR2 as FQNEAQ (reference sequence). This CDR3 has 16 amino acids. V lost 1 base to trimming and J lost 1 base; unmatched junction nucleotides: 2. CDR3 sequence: CASSLVGTGNTGELFF. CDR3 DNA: TGTGCCAGCAGCTTAGTGGGGACAGGGAACACCGGGGAGCTGTTTTTT. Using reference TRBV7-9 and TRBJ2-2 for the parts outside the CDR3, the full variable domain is DTGVSQNPRHKITKRGQNVTFRCDPISEHNRLYWYRQTLGQGPEFLTYFQNEAQLEKSRLLSDRFSAERPKGSFSTLEIQRTEQGDSAMYLCASSLVGTGNTGELFFGEGSRLTVL.

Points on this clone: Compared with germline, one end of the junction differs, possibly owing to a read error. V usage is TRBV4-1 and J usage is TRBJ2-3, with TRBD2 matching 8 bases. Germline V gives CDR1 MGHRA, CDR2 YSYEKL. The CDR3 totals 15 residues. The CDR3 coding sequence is TGCGCCAGCAGCCCCCCAGCGGGGGACACAAATACGCAGTATTTT. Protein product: CASSPPAGDTNTQYF.

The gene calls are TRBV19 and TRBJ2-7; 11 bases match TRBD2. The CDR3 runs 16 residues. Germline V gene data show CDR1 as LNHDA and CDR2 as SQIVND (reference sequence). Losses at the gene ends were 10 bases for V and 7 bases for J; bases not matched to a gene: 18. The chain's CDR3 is CANETSGVRAFWEQYF. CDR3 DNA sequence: TGTGCCAACGAGACTAGCGGGGTTCGCGCGTTTTGGGAGCAGTACTTC. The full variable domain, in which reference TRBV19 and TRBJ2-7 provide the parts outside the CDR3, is DGGITQSPKYLFRKEGQNVTLSCEQNLNHDAMYWYRQDPGQGLRLIYYSQIVNDFQKGDIAEGYSVSREKKESFPLTVTSAQKNPTAFYLCANETSGVRAFWEQYFGPGTRLTVT.

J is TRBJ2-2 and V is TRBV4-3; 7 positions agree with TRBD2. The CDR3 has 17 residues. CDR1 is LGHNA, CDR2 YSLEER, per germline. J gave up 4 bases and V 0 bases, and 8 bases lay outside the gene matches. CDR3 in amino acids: CASSQDGSGALTGELFF. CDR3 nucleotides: TGCGCCAGCAGCCAAGACGGGAGCGGGGCTCTCACCGGGGAGCTGTTTTTT.

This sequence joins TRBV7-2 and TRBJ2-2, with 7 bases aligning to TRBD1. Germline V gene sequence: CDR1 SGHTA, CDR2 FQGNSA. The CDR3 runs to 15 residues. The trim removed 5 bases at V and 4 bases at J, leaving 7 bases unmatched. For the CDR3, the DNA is TGTGCCAGCAGCCGCCGGGACAGCTTCACCGGGGAGCTGTTTTTT. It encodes CASSRRDSFTGELFF.

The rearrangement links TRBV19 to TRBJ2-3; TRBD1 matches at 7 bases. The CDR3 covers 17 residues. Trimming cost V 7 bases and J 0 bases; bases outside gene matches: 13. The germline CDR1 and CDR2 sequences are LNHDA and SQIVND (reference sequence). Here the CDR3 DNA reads TGTGCCAGTACCAACGGGGACAGCTTAACTAGCACAGATACGCAGTATTTT. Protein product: CASTNGDSLTSTDTQYF.

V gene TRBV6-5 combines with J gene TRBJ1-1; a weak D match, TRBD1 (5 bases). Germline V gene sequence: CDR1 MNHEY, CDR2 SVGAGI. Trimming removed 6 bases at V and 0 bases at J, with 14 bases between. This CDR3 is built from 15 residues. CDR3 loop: CASRGHQPMNTEAFF. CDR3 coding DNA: TGTGCCAGCAGAGGACACCAACCTATGAACACTGAAGCTTTCTTT.

The CDR3 DNA reads TGTGCTAGTGGTTTGGCGCAGGGCGAGCAGTACTTC. Translating it yields CASGLAQGEQYF. The chain employs TRBV12-5 and TRBJ2-7; D may be TRBD1 (5 bases). Trimming pared 1 base from V and 6 bases from J, leaving 7 bases between. CDR3 length: 12 amino acids. The V gene's germline CDR1 is LGHNT and CDR2 FRNRAP. The variable domain in full, completed from reference TRBV12-5 and TRBJ2-7, reads DARVTQTPRHKVTEMGQEVTMRCQPILGHNTVFWYRQTMMQGLELLAYFRNRAPLDDSGMPKDRFSAEMPDATLATLKIQPSEPRDSAVYFCASGLAQGEQYFGPGTRLTVT.

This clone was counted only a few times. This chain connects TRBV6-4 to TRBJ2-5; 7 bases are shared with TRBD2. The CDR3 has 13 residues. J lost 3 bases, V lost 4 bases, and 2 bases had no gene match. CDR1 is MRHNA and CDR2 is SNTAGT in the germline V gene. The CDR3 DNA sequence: TGTGCCAGCAGTGGGGGGGGAGAAGAGACCCAGTACTTC. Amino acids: CASSGGGEETQYF.

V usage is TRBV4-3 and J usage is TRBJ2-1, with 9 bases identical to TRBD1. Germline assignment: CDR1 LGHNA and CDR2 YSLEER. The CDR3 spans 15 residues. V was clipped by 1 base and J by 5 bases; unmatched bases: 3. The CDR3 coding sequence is TGCGCCAGCAGCCAAGGGGGACAGGGTAACAATGAGCAGTTCTTC. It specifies CASSQGGQGNNEQFF.